This entry lists 28 T cell receptor beta chains sequenced from one sample in a study of shared clonotypes between healthy human individuals. Sequenced by immunoSEQ multiplex PCR; TCRdb stores in-frame clones only, minus some. The table has about 520,000 clones, roughly 80% seen once. The specimen was PBMCs. The source of these receptors is a woman aged 40-49 years in good health. Some clones in this sample may be carry-over from other donors' samples.

This clone was seen just once. A far more abundant clone sits one base away, making this likely a read error. This CDR3 is CASSFTGGTDEKLFF. As DNA, the CDR3 is TGTGCCAGCAGTTTTACAGGGGGGACTGATGAAAAACTGTTTTTT. The chain employs TRBV28 and TRBJ1-4, with 8 bases matching TRBD1. J lost 6 bases, V lost 3 bases, and 6 bases had no gene match. This CDR3 region has 15 residues. From germline, CDR1 is MDHEN and CDR2 SYDVKM.

As for this clone: Given a far larger clone just one base away, this is likely a sequencing read error. The chain uses TRBV30 and TRBJ2-2; unclear D gene. This CDR3 is built from 12 residues. Germline V CDR1 and CDR2: GTSNPN, SVGIG (reference sequence). DNA of the CDR3: TGTGCCTTGAGTGTACCGGTAACGGAGCTGTTTTTT. As protein: CALSVPVTELFF.

This clone is a singleton in its sample. A far larger clone lies a single base away; this is likely a read error. The chain uses TRBV7-9 and TRBJ2-7; 9 bases map to TRBD2. Trimming at V came to 5 bases and at J to 3 bases, leaving 5 bases not matched to a gene. The CDR3 sequence is 14 residues long. Looked up from germline, CDR1 is SEHNR and CDR2 is FQNEAQ (reference sequence). CDR3 DNA: TGTGCCAGCAGCGGAGTGACTAGCGGCTACGAGCAGTACTTC. This encodes CASSGVTSGYEQYF.

This chain joins TRBV11-1 and TRBJ1-2; 7 bases line up with TRBD1. The CDR3 loop spans 12 amino acids. Germline-derived CDR1 and CDR2 are SGHAT and FQDESV (reference sequence). V lost 5 bases and J lost 9; bases outside the gene matches: 6. CDR3 loop: CASSVGQASYTF. The CDR3 DNA follows: TGTGCCAGCAGCGTCGGACAGGCTAGCTACACCTTC.

The chain links TRBV29-1 to TRBJ2-3; 14 positions agree with TRBD2. The CDR3 is 15 residues long. V lost 6 bases, J lost 4 bases, and 6 bases stayed unmatched. Germline assignment: CDR1 SQVTM and CDR2 ANQGSEA. The CDR3 here is CSVPTSGRAADTQYF. As DNA, the CDR3 is TGCAGCGTCCCGACTAGCGGGAGGGCCGCAGATACGCAGTATTTT.

A remark on this clone: Only one base separates this from a far larger clonotype, so it likely reflects a read error. The chain links TRBV27 to TRBJ1-5, with 7 bases fitting TRBD1. The germline V gene encodes CDR1 MNHEY and CDR2 SMNVEV (reference sequence). V trimming: 9 bases; J trimming: 2 bases; junction bases outside the gene matches: 10. The CDR3 covers 15 residues. The CDR3 sequence is CARRRGQVGNQPQHF. The CDR3 DNA reads TGTGCCAGAAGAAGAGGACAGGTGGGCAATCAGCCCCAGCATTTT.

Notes on this clone: With only one base between it and a far larger clone, this is likely a read error. This chain connects TRBV5-1 to TRBJ2-7, with 8 nucleotides matching TRBD1. J lost 3 bases, V lost 4 bases, and 9 bases had no gene match. The CDR3 covers 15 residues. Germline values: CDR1 SGHRS, CDR2 YFSETQ. The CDR3 DNA follows: TGCGCCAGCAGCGGGTGGACAGGGCAGGTCTACGAGCAGTACTTC. Protein sequence: CASSGWTGQVYEQYF.

Comment on this clone: A far larger clone is one base from this, pointing to a likely read error. The same CDR3 also results from other DNA sequences found in this sample. The chain uses TRBV30 and TRBJ1-1, with no clear D. Germline CDR1 reads GTSNPN; CDR2 reads SVGIG (reference sequence). CDR3 length: 14 amino acids. CDR3 amino acids: CARSVRGINTEAFF. The DNA of the CDR3 is TGTGCCCGGAGTGTGAGAGGGATAAACACTGAAGCTTTCTTT.

The gene calls are TRBV7-2 and TRBJ2-7; a possible D gene is TRBD2 (5 bases). Trimming left V 4 bases short and J 4 bases short, with 14 bases between. CDR1 and CDR2 from the germline V gene are SGHTA and FQGNSA. This CDR3 is 14 amino acids long. In DNA form, the CDR3 reads TGTGCCAGCAGCTCCCGGGTAGAGCGGTACGAGCAGTACTTC. This translates into CASSSRVERYEQYF.

This rearrangement joins TRBV28 to TRBJ2-5; 9 bases are shared with TRBD2. The germline V gene has CDR1 MDHEN and CDR2 SYDVKM. CDR3 length: 15 amino acids. V trimming: 4 bases; J trimming: 5 bases; junction bases outside the gene matches: 8. The CDR3 region is CASSSVSGRWETQYF. As DNA, the CDR3 is TGTGCCAGCAGTTCGGTTAGCGGGAGATGGGAGACCCAGTACTTC.

Turning to this clone: A single base is all that separates this from a far larger clone, so a read error is likely. The chain recombines TRBV4-3 with TRBJ2-7; D gene ambiguous. CDR1 and CDR2 (germline): LGHNA, YSLEER. The CDR3 sequence is 15 residues long. Trimming took 0 bases from V and 6 from J, leaving 15 bases between them. The CDR3 sequence is CASSQEIESSGEQYF. The CDR3 DNA is TGCGCCAGCAGCCAAGAGATCGAGAGTTCCGGCGAGCAGTACTTC.

Comment on this clone: This likely traces to a read error, being one base from a far larger clone. DNA for the CDR3: TGTGCCTGTAACAGGGGGTTTGGAGAGGCCCAGTACTTC. Translation gives CACNRGFGEAQYF. The chain is built from TRBV30 and TRBJ2-5, with 8 bases lining up with TRBD1. Germline values: CDR1 GTSNPN, CDR2 SVGIG (reference sequence). This CDR3 comprises 13 residues. Complete variable domain (other parts from reference TRBV30 and TRBJ2-5): SQTIHQWPATLVQPVGSPLSLECTVEGTSNPNLYWYRQAAGRGLQLLFYSVGIGQISSEVPQNLSASRPQDRQFILSSKKLLLSDSGFYLCACNRGFGEAQYFGPGTRLLVL.

This chain links TRBV6-4 with TRBJ2-7; D is ambiguous. Germline V gene data show CDR1 as MRHNA and CDR2 as SNTAGT. The V end was cut by 3 bases, the J end by 6 bases, with 12 bases between. CDR3 length equals 13 residues. As DNA, the CDR3 is TGTGCCAGCAGTGAGAGTACCGGTTCCGAGCAGTACTTC. This sequence encodes CASSESTGSEQYF.

In this sample, this clone turned up a few times. The chain employs TRBV20-1 and TRBJ2-5, with unresolved D. The CDR3 length is 11 residues. With 3 bases removed from V and 5 bases from J, the gap between germline ends came to 7 bases. Germline V gene sequence: CDR1 DFQATT, CDR2 SNEGSKA (reference sequence). The CDR3 bases are TGCAGTGCTAGGGCGTGGGAGACCCAGTACTTC. It translates to CSARAWETQYF.

The chain recombines TRBV29-1 with TRBJ2-5; 12 nucleotides agree with TRBD2. Germline loops: CDR1 SQVTM, CDR2 ANQGSEA. V shed 4 bases and J 1 base; nucleotides not matched to a gene: 4. CDR3 length: 15 residues. CDR3 bases: TGCAGCGTTGTTGGGACTAGCGGGTTCCAAGAGACCCAGTACTTC. Translated: CSVVGTSGFQETQYF. Variable domain in full (rest from reference TRBV29-1 and TRBJ2-5): SAVISQKPSRDICQRGTSLTIQCQVDSQVTMMFWYRQQPGQSLTLIATANQGSEATYESGFVIDKFPISRPNLTFSTLTVSNMSPEDSSIYLCSVVGTSGFQETQYFGPGTRLLVL.

The chain combines TRBV5-4 with TRBJ2-7, with D tentatively TRBD1 (5 bases). CDR3 length: 14 amino acids. Germline CDR1 reads SGHNT; CDR2 reads YYREEE (reference sequence). Trimming stripped 3 bases from V and 0 bases from J, with 10 bases between. For the CDR3, the DNA is TGTGCCAGCAGCTCCTTTACAGGCTCCTACGAGCAGTACTTC. Protein product: CASSSFTGSYEQYF. Looking up the rest from reference TRBV5-4 and TRBJ2-7 gives the full variable domain: ETGVTQSPTHLIKTRGQQVTLRCSSQSGHNTVSWYQQALGQGPQFIFQYYREEENGRGNFPPRFSGLQFPNYSSELNVNALELDDSALYLCASSSFTGSYEQYFGPGTRLTVT.

This rearrangement joins TRBV11-2 to TRBJ2-7, with 7 bases aligning to TRBD2. Germline lookup yields CDR1 SGHAT and CDR2 FQNNGV. Trimming cost V 2 bases and J 6 bases; bases outside gene matches: 13. The CDR3 runs 16 residues. The DNA for the CDR3 is TGTGCCAGCAGCTTATGTCCGCGCGCGGGGGAATGCGAGCAGTACTTC. Protein sequence: CASSLCPRAGECEQYF.

The chain recombines TRBV19 with TRBJ1-4; D not resolved. Germline CDR1 reads LNHDA; CDR2 reads SQIVND (reference sequence). V lost 4 bases and J 8 bases, leaving 14 bases between the germline ends. This CDR3 contains 14 residues. The CDR3 loop is CASSKTSRVEKLFF. CDR3 bases: TGTGCCAGTAGTAAAACGTCAAGGGTCGAAAAACTGTTTTTT.

This rearrangement joins TRBV7-3 to TRBJ2-6; 10 bases align to TRBD2. The length of the CDR3 is 20 residues. The ends lost 1 base at V and 0 bases at J; junction bases unmatched: 9. The germline gives CDR1 SGHTA, CDR2 FQGTGA. The CDR3: CASSLISLAGVHSGANVLTF. The CDR3 DNA sequence: TGTGCCAGCAGCTTAATATCGCTAGCGGGAGTTCACTCTGGGGCCAACGTCCTGACTTTC.

This clone was detected only once. The V call is TRBV15, the J call TRBJ2-7, with TRBD2 as a possible D gene (6 bases). Germline V gene sequence: CDR1 LNHNV, CDR2 YYDKDF (reference sequence). The CDR3 spans 14 residues. Trimming removed 4 bases from V and 4 bases from J, with 14 bases in between. The CDR3 DNA reads as TGTGCCACCAGCACAGGAGGGACTGGTTACGAGCAGTACTTC. This gives the protein CATSTGGTGYEQYF.

Points on this clone: This sequence is one base from a far larger clone and is likely a read error. The chain is built from TRBV10-2 and TRBJ2-2; D gene ambiguous. V lost 8 bases and J lost 1, with 5 bases in between. The CDR3 has 12 residues. Germline CDR1 WSHSY, CDR2 SAAADI. The CDR3 loop reads CASGENTGELFF. CDR3 DNA: TGCGCCAGCGGGGAGAACACCGGGGAGCTGTTTTTT.

Note on this clone: A far more abundant clone sits one base away, making this likely a read error. V gene TRBV5-1 combines with J gene TRBJ2-2; 11 bases match TRBD2. The ends lost 4 bases at V and 3 bases at J; junction bases unmatched: 8. The germline CDR1 and CDR2 sequences are SGHRS and YFSETQ. The CDR3 consists of 17 residues. The CDR3 bases are TGCGCCAGCAGCGCCCTACTAGCGGGAGAGCACACCGGGGAGCTGTTTTTT. This codes for CASSALLAGEHTGELFF.

The rearrangement joins TRBV28 to TRBJ2-1; perhaps TRBD2 as D (5 bases). The V end was cut by 4 bases, the J end by 9 bases, with 10 bases between. The CDR3 contains 12 residues. CDR1 and CDR2 from the germline V gene are MDHEN and SYDVKM. The CDR3 DNA follows: TGTGCCAGCAGTTCTCTAGCAGGTGAGCAGTTCTTC. Its translation is CASSSLAGEQFF.

Details on this clone: The likely explanation is a read error, given a far larger clone one base away. This chain links TRBV5-6 with TRBJ2-7, with D possibly TRBD1 on 6 matching bases. The germline V gene has CDR1 SGHDT and CDR2 YYEEEE. Trimming cost V 0 bases and J 4 bases, with 17 bases left between them. This CDR3 region has 16 residues. In nucleotides, the CDR3 is TGTGCCAGCAGCTTGGCTGGACAGTGTTTTGGATACGAGCAGTACTTC. Protein: CASSLAGQCFGYEQYF. The whole variable domain, remainder taken from reference TRBV5-6 and TRBJ2-7, is DAGVTQSPTHLIKTRGQQVTLRCSPKSGHDTVSWYQQALGQGPQFIFQYYEEEERQRGNFPDRFSGHQFPNYSSELNVNALLLGDSALYLCASSLAGQCFGYEQYFGPGTRLTVT.

V and J are TRBV2 and TRBJ2-7; D is unclear. CDR3 size: 14 residues. Germline assignment: CDR1 SNHLY and CDR2 FYNNEI. V was shortened by 3 bases and J by 3 bases, with 12 bases between the two germline ends. The CDR3 protein is CASSEGRVRYEQYF. CDR3 sequence (DNA): TGTGCCAGCAGTGAGGGCCGGGTCCGCTACGAGCAGTACTTC. Supplemented by reference TRBV2 and TRBJ2-7, the full variable domain reads EPEVTQTPSHQVTQMGQEVILRCVPISNHLYFYWYRQILGQKVEFLVSFYNNEISEKSEIFDDQFSVERPDGSNFTLKIRSTKLEDSAMYFCASSEGRVRYEQYFGPGTRLTVT.

This clone has only a few counts. The genes are TRBV2 and TRBJ1-4; possibly TRBD1 for D (6 bases). The length of the CDR3 is 15 residues. V lost 6 bases and J 7 bases, leaving 18 bases between the germline ends. Germline V lookup: CDR1 SNHLY, CDR2 FYNNEI. For the CDR3, the DNA is TGTGCCAGCAGAGCCCAGGGGCAAATCGGTGAAAAACTGTTTTTT. Translated, it gives CASRAQGQIGEKLFF. The variable domain in full, completed from reference TRBV2 and TRBJ1-4, reads EPEVTQTPSHQVTQMGQEVILRCVPISNHLYFYWYRQILGQKVEFLVSFYNNEISEKSEIFDDQFSVERPDGSNFTLKIRSTKLEDSAMYFCASRAQGQIGEKLFFGSGTQLSVL.

This clone has a count of ten or more. This specimen includes other DNA sequences encoding the same CDR3. This chain connects TRBV28 to TRBJ1-3, with D unclear. V lost 1 base and J lost 0, with 19 bases in between. The CDR3 covers 19 residues. CDR1 is MDHEN and CDR2 is SYDVKM in the germline V gene. CDR3 nucleotide sequence: TGTGCCAGCAGTTTATCCTTGCCTGGCGGGGTAGGCTCTGGAAACACCATATATTTT. This translates into CASSLSLPGGVGSGNTIYF.

This clone has only a few counts. This chain uses TRBV9 with TRBJ2-5; 15 bases line up with TRBD2. The closer fit of TRBJ2-7 to the DNA end suggests the J call may be wrong. Germline lookup yields CDR1 SGDLS and CDR2 YYNGEE. The CDR3 spans 15 residues. CDR3 region: CASSQVGLAGGEQYF. The CDR3 DNA follows: TGTGCCAGCAGCCAAGTGGGACTAGCGGGGGGCGAGCAGTACTTC.